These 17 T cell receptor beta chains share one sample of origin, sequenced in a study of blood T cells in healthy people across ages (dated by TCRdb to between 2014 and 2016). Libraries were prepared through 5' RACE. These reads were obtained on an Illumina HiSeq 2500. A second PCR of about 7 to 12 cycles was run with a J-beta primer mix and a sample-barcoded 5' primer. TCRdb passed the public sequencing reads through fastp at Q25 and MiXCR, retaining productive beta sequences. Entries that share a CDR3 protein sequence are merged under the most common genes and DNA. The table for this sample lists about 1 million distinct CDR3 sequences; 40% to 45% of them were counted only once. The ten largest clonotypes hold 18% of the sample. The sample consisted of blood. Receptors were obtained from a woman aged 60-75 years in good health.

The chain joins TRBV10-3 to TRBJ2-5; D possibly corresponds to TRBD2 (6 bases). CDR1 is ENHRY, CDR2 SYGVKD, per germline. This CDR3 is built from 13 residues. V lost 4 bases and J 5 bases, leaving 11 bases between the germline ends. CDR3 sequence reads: CAISVEGVETQYF. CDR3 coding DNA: TGTGCCATCAGTGTGGAGGGCGTCGAGACCCAGTACTTC.

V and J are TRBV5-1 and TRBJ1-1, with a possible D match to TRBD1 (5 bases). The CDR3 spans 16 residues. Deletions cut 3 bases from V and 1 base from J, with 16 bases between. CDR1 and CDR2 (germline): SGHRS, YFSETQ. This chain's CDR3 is CASSSIMTETNTEAFF. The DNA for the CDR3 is TGCGCCAGCAGCTCTATAATGACAGAGACGAACACTGAAGCTTTCTTT.

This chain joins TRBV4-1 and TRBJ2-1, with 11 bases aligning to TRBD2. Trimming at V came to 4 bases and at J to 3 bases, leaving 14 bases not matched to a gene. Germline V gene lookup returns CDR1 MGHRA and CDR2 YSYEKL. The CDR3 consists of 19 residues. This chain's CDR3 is CASSPRDYWTSGRYNEQFF. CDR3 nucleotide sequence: TGCGCCAGCAGCCCAAGGGACTATTGGACTAGCGGGCGCTACAATGAGCAGTTCTTC.

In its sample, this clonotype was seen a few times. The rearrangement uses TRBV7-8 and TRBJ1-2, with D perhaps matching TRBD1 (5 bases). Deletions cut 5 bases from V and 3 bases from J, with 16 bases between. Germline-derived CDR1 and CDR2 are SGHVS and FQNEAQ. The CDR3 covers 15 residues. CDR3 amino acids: CASSPSPRDYYGYTF. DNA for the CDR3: TGTGCCAGCAGCCCGAGTCCCCGGGACTACTATGGCTACACCTTC.

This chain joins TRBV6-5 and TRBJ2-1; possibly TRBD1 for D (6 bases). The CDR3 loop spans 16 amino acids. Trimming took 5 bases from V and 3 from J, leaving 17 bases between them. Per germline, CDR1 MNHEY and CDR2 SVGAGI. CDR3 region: CASSTLRRTDYNEQFF. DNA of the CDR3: TGTGCCAGCAGTACCCTACGTCGGACAGACTACAATGAGCAGTTCTTC.

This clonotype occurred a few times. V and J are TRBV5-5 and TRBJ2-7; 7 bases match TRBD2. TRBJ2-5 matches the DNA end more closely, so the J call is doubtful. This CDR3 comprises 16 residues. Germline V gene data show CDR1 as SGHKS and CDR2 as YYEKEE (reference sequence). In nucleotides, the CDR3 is TGTGCCAGCAGCTTGGAGTCTTTGGGAGGGGCGGAGACCCAGTACTTC. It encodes CASSLESLGGAETQYF.

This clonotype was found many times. The CDR3 nucleotides read TGCAGCGTAAGAGTGGGGAACGAGCAGTACTTC. It is translated as CSVRVGNEQYF. This rearrangement joins TRBV29-1 to TRBJ2-7; D unclear. The V end lost 6 bases, the J end lost 5 bases, and 11 bases lay between the germline ends. CDR1 is SQVTM and CDR2 is ANQGSEA in the germline V gene. The CDR3 extends over 11 amino acids.

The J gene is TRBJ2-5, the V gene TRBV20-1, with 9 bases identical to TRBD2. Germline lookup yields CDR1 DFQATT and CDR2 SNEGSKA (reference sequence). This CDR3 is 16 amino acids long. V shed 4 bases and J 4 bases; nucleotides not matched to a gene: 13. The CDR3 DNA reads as TGCAGTGCTAAACTGGCGGGAGGGCCGACGTTAGAGACCCAGTACTTC. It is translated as CSAKLAGGPTLETQYF.

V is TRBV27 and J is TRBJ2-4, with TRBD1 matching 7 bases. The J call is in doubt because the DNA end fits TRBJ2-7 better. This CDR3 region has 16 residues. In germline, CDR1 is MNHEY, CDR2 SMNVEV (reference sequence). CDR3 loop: CASSFVVNRGTYEQYF. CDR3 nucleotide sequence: TGTGCCAGCAGTTTTGTCGTCAACAGGGGTACCTACGAGCAGTACTTC.

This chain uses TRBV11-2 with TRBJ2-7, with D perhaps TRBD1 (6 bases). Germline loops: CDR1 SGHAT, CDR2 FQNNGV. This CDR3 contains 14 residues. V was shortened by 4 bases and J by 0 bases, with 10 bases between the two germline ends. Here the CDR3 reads CASSSQGLSYEQYF. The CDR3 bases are TGTGCCAGCAGCTCACAGGGTCTCTCCTACGAGCAGTACTTC.

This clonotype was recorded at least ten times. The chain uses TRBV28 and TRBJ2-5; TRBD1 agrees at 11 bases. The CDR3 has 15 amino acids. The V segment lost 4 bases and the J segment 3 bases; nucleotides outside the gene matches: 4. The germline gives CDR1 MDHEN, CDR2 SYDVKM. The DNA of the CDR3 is TGTGCCAGCAGTTCTCCGGGACAGGGGGAAGAGACCCAGTACTTC. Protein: CASSSPGQGEETQYF.

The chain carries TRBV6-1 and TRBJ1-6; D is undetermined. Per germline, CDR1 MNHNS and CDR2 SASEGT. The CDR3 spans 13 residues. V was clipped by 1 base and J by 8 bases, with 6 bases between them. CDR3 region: CASSEVLHSPLHF. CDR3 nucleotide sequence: TGTGCCAGCAGTGAAGTCCTTCATTCACCCCTCCACTTT.

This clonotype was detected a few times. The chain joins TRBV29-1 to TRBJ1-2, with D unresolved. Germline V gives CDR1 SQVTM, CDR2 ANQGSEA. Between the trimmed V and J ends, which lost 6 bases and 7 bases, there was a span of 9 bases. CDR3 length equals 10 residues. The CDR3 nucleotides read TGCAGCGTCCGACATGGTGGCTACACCTTC. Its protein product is CSVRHGGYTF.

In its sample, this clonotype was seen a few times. CDR3 DNA sequence: TGTGCCAGCAGTTACTCGGGAGTGGAGATAGCGGGCTCCTACGAGCAGTACTTC. Translated, it gives CASSYSGVEIAGSYEQYF. This chain uses TRBV6-5 with TRBJ2-7, with TRBD2 matching 7 bases. V was pared by 0 bases and J by 0 bases, with 11 bases of the junction left unmatched. In germline, CDR1 is MNHEY, CDR2 SVGAGI. The CDR3 spans 18 residues.

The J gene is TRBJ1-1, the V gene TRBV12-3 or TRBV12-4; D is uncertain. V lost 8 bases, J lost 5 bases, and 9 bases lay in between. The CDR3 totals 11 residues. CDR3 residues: CASFTWTEAFF. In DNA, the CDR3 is TGTGCCAGCTTTACCTGGACTGAAGCTTTCTTT.

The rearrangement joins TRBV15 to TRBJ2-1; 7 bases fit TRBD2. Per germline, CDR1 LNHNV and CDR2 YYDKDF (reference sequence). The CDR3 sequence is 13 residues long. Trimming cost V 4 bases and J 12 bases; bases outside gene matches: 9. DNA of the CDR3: TGTGCCACCAGCAAAGACCGACTAGCTGGGCAGTTCTTC. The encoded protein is CATSKDRLAGQFF. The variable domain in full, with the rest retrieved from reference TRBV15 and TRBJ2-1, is DAMVIQNPRYQVTQFGKPVTLSCSQTLNHNVMYWYQQKSSQAPKLLFHYYDKDFNNEADTPDNFQSRRPNTSFCFLDIRSPGLGDTAMYLCATSKDRLAGQFFGPGTRLTVL.

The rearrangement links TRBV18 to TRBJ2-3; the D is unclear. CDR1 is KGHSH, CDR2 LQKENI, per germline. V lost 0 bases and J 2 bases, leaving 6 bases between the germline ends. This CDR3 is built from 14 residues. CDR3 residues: CASSPPSNTDTQYF. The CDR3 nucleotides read TGTGCCAGCTCACCACCGTCTAACACAGATACGCAGTATTTT.